The 28 T cell receptor beta chains listed next were all sequenced from one sample in a study of CD8 T cells in ankylosing spondylitis. One entry per CDR3 protein results from TCRdb running MiXCR on the 5' RACE reads. This table holds 150,000 to 200,000 distinct CDR3 sequences, under 35% found once. The sample was synovial fluid, either unsorted or a sorted T cell fraction (not recorded which). The source of these receptors is a male donor with ankylosing spondylitis.

A word on this clonotype: A junction boundary mismatches the germline segment, possibly from a read error. CDR3 protein: CSASLNEQF. In nucleotides, the CDR3 is TGCAGTGCTAGTTTAAATGAGCAGTTC. The chain employs TRBV20-1 and TRBJ2-1; D call uncertain. The CDR3 loop spans 9 amino acids. CDR1 and CDR2 from the germline V gene are DFQATT and SNEGSKA (reference sequence).

The gene calls are TRBV11-3 and TRBJ1-1; 12 bases match TRBD1. The ends lost 5 bases at V and 6 bases at J; junction bases unmatched: 10. Per germline, CDR1 SGHNT and CDR2 YENEEA. CDR3 size: 16 residues. CDR3 nucleotide sequence: TGTGCCAGCAGCGTCCGGGACAGGGGGCAAAGGCCTGAAGCTTTCTTT. Translating it yields CASSVRDRGQRPEAFF.

The V call is TRBV29-1, the J call TRBJ1-2; 10 bases map to TRBD1. CDR1 SQVTM and CDR2 ANQGSEA come from the germline V gene. Trimming at V came to 7 bases and at J to 2 bases, leaving 13 bases not matched to a gene. The CDR3 extends over 16 amino acids. CDR3 residues: CSAVHSGTGDNYGYTF. CDR3 nucleotide sequence: TGCAGCGCCGTGCACTCCGGGACAGGGGACAACTATGGCTACACCTTC.

This sequence joins TRBV28 and TRBJ2-5; 9 bases line up with TRBD1. The CDR3 runs 15 residues. The germline V gene encodes CDR1 MDHEN and CDR2 SYDVKM. With 3 bases clipped from V and 7 bases from J, the junction kept 9 bases outside the gene matches. CDR3 sequence (DNA): TGTGCCAGCAGTTTGGGGACAGGGATCCAGCGGACCCAGTACTTC. Protein: CASSLGTGIQRTQYF.

This clonotype was picked up a small number of times. This chain connects TRBV7-2 to TRBJ2-5; TRBD2 matches at 7 bases. There are 17 residues in the CDR3. Germline-derived CDR1 and CDR2 are SGHTA and FQGNSA. Losses at the gene ends were 5 bases for V and 2 bases for J; bases not matched to a gene: 14. The CDR3: CASSPWTRAGRQETQYF. CDR3 DNA: TGTGCCAGCAGCCCTTGGACTAGAGCGGGTCGGCAAGAGACCCAGTACTTC.

The rearrangement uses TRBV6-1 and TRBJ2-1; a possible D gene is TRBD2 (7 bases). The CDR3 runs 15 residues. CDR1 is MNHNS, CDR2 SASEGT, per germline. V was trimmed by 6 bases and J by 4 bases, leaving 16 bases between them. The CDR3 bases are TGTGCCAGCAGAAGGGGGGACTATCCTTACAATGAGCAGTTCTTC. This encodes CASRRGDYPYNEQFF.

This clonotype was seen only a few times. This chain uses TRBV28 with TRBJ2-1, with 8 nucleotides matching TRBD2. Germline V lookup: CDR1 MDHEN, CDR2 SYDVKM. Trimming at V came to 4 bases and at J to 4 bases, leaving 9 bases not matched to a gene. This CDR3 comprises 16 residues. The DNA of the CDR3 is TGTGCCAGCAGTTCCCTCGGGGGGGAATTATACAATGAGCAGTTCTTC. This encodes CASSSLGGELYNEQFF.

This clonotype was picked up many times. The genes are TRBV12-3 or TRBV12-4 and TRBJ2-2, with 10 bases fitting TRBD1. V lost 5 bases to trimming and J lost 4 bases; unmatched junction nucleotides: 4. This CDR3 has 15 residues. The CDR3 region has the DNA TGTGCCAGCAGTAGGACAGGGGGAATCACCGGGGAGCTGTTTTTT. The encoded protein is CASSRTGGITGELFF.

This clonotype was counted a few times. The chain couples TRBV14 to TRBJ1-2; tentative D call: TRBD1 (5 bases). V was pared by 3 bases and J by 4 bases, with 12 bases between. CDR1 and CDR2 (germline): SGHDN, FVKESK. The CDR3 extends over 14 amino acids. CDR3 sequence: CASSQGRDSYGYTF. The CDR3 coding sequence is TGTGCCAGCAGCCAGGGGCGAGATTCCTATGGCTACACCTTC.

This clonotype occurred many times. The rearrangement joins TRBV20-1 to TRBJ1-1; TRBD1 aligns across 8 bases. Germline loops: CDR1 DFQATT, CDR2 SNEGSKA (reference sequence). This CDR3 region has 13 residues. J gave up 4 bases and V 5 bases, and 6 bases lay outside the gene matches. The CDR3 protein is CSAGRGHGTEAFF. CDR3 DNA: TGCAGTGCTGGCAGGGGGCATGGCACTGAAGCTTTCTTT.

V is TRBV11-2 and J is TRBJ1-1; D not certain. The CDR3 is made up of 12 amino acids. Trimming removed 3 bases at V and 9 bases at J, with 11 bases between. The germline CDR1 and CDR2 sequences are SGHAT and FQNNGV. The CDR3 is CASSLSVRQAFF. For the CDR3, the DNA is TGTGCCAGCAGCTTGTCAGTCCGGCAAGCTTTCTTT. Full variable domain (outside the CDR3, taken from reference TRBV11-2 and TRBJ1-1): EAGVAQSPRYKIIEKRQSVAFWCNPISGHATLYWYQQILGQGPKLLIQFQNNGVVDDSQLPKDRFSAERLKGVDSTLKIQPAKLEDSAVYLCASSLSVRQAFFGQGTRLTVV.

The J gene is TRBJ2-3, the V gene TRBV12-3 or TRBV12-4, with 9 bases that match TRBD2. The CDR3 loop spans 15 amino acids. After removal of 6 bases from V and 2 bases from J, the junction contained 6 bases not matched to a gene. The CDR3 DNA reads TGTGCCAGCAGGACAAGCGGGGGGCCCACAGATACGCAGTATTTT. This translates into CASRTSGGPTDTQYF.

The V call is TRBV3-1, the J call TRBJ1-1, with D perhaps matching TRBD1 (6 bases). The CDR3 sequence is 12 residues long. The germline V gene encodes CDR1 LGHDT and CDR2 YNNKEL (reference sequence). V was pared by 3 bases and J by 9 bases, with 11 bases between. The CDR3 sequence is CASSHRQDQAFF. The CDR3 DNA is TGTGCCAGCAGCCATCGACAGGATCAAGCTTTCTTT.

This clonotype showed up many times. The rearrangement uses TRBV20-1 and TRBJ1-4; perhaps TRBD1 as D (6 bases). Germline V gene data show CDR1 as DFQATT and CDR2 as SNEGSKA (reference sequence). Trimming cost V 4 bases and J 3 bases, with 12 bases left between them. The CDR3 runs 14 residues. The CDR3 nucleotides are TGCAGTGCTACACACAGGGATTCTAATGAAAAACTGTTTTTT. Protein sequence: CSATHRDSNEKLFF.

This clonotype was seen more than once but under ten times. J is TRBJ1-6 and V is TRBV9; D possibly corresponds to TRBD1 (5 bases). CDR3 length equals 15 residues. Germline V CDR1 and CDR2: SGDLS, YYNGEE. Trimming removed 0 bases at V and 7 bases at J, with 11 bases between. For the CDR3, the DNA is TGTGCCAGCAGCGTAGGCGACAGCGCGAATTCACCCCTCCACTTT. Protein: CASSVGDSANSPLHF.

This clonotype was picked up many times. The chain links TRBV12-3 or TRBV12-4 to TRBJ2-1, with D unclear. This CDR3 contains 12 residues. Trimming took 5 bases from V and 5 from J, leaving 7 bases between them. CDR3 DNA: TGTGCCAGCAGTCTCCTCCACAATGAGCAGTTCTTC. Protein sequence: CASSLLHNEQFF.

DNA for the CDR3: TGCGCCAGCAGCCACGCAGGGAGCTCCTACAATGAGCAGTTCTTC. Protein: CASSHAGSSYNEQFF. The rearrangement links TRBV5-1 to TRBJ2-1; possibly TRBD1 or TRBD2 for D (5 bases each). V lost 4 bases and J 0 bases, leaving 11 bases between the germline ends. The CDR3 has 15 residues. Per germline, CDR1 SGHRS and CDR2 YFSETQ.

This clonotype was detected many times. The genes are TRBV12-3 or TRBV12-4 and TRBJ1-2; TRBD1 aligns across 8 bases. The ends lost 7 bases at V and 6 bases at J; junction bases unmatched: 4. The CDR3 has 12 amino acids. The DNA for the CDR3 is TGTGCCAGCACCAGGACAGGGCATGGCTACACCTTC. Its protein product is CASTRTGHGYTF.

This clonotype was picked up a small number of times. The chain uses TRBV15 and TRBJ1-1; no clear D gene. CDR3 length: 13 amino acids. The germline V and J ends were trimmed by 6 bases and 3 bases, with 11 bases remaining between them. Germline assignment: CDR1 LNHNV and CDR2 YYDKDF (reference sequence). The CDR3 reads CATRSGSDTEAFF. The CDR3 DNA is TGTGCCACCAGGAGTGGTAGTGACACTGAAGCTTTCTTT.

The sample holds a few counts of this clonotype. V is TRBV18 and J is TRBJ1-3; no clear D gene. The V and J ends lost 3 bases and 4 bases respectively, with 7 bases between them. In germline, CDR1 is KGHSH, CDR2 LQKENI. The CDR3 is made up of 13 amino acids. In DNA, the CDR3 is TGTGCCAGCTCACCCTGGACCGGAAACACCATATATTTT. The encoded protein is CASSPWTGNTIYF.

The V call is TRBV9, the J call TRBJ2-5; D possibly matches TRBD1 or TRBD2 (6 bases each). The CDR3 has 15 residues. The germline V and J ends were trimmed by 0 bases and 5 bases, with 14 bases remaining between them. Germline V gene lookup returns CDR1 SGDLS and CDR2 YYNGEE. The CDR3 reads CASSVGGAPFETQYF. The CDR3 coding sequence is TGTGCCAGCAGCGTAGGGGGGGCTCCCTTCGAGACCCAGTACTTC.

The rearrangement joins TRBV5-1 to TRBJ2-3, with D perhaps matching TRBD1 (6 bases). Between the trimmed V and J ends, which lost 0 bases and 2 bases, there was a span of 7 bases. Germline V CDR1 and CDR2: SGHRS, YFSETQ. The CDR3 spans 14 residues. CDR3: CASSLGDITDTQYF. The CDR3 DNA sequence: TGCGCCAGCAGCTTGGGGGACATCACAGATACGCAGTATTTT.

This clonotype has only a few counts. The chain couples TRBV2 to TRBJ1-2; a possible D gene is TRBD1 (5 bases). The CDR3 has 13 amino acids. The V gene's germline CDR1 is SNHLY and CDR2 FYNNEI. The V and J ends lost 7 bases and 6 bases respectively, with 15 bases between them. The CDR3: CASKGREGHGYTF. CDR3 in DNA: TGTGCCAGCAAAGGCAGGGAAGGTCATGGCTACACCTTC.

The chain is built from TRBV28 and TRBJ1-4, with D possibly being TRBD1 (5 bases). V was pared by 7 bases and J by 7 bases, with 16 bases between. CDR1 and CDR2 (germline): MDHEN, SYDVKM. The CDR3 covers 14 residues. The chain's CDR3 is CASTTDGGGEKLFF. The CDR3 DNA follows: TGTGCCAGCACCACTGACGGGGGAGGTGAAAAACTGTTTTTT.

This clonotype was counted only a few times. The chain uses TRBV20-1 and TRBJ1-1, with D possibly TRBD1 on 6 matching bases. Between the trimmed V and J ends, which lost 6 bases and 5 bases, there was a span of 19 bases. The CDR3 length is 14 residues. CDR1 and CDR2 (germline): DFQATT, SNEGSKA (reference sequence). The CDR3: CSAEGRGTRTEAFF. The CDR3 DNA sequence: TGCAGTGCCGAGGGCAGGGGCACGAGGACTGAAGCTTTCTTT.

The sample holds many counts of this clonotype. The chain joins TRBV20-1 to TRBJ2-1, with 13 bases that match TRBD2. Trimming took 5 bases from V and 6 from J; bases not matched to a gene: 4. The CDR3 covers 14 residues. Germline values: CDR1 DFQATT, CDR2 SNEGSKA (reference sequence). The CDR3 nucleotides are TGCAGTGCTGCACTAGCGGGAGGGTCCAATGAGCAGTTCTTC. This codes for CSAALAGGSNEQFF.

The CDR3 protein is CASSRWVGDGNTEAFF. Here the CDR3 DNA reads TGTGCCAGCAGCCGCTGGGTTGGGGACGGAAACACTGAAGCTTTCTTT. This chain joins TRBV7-9 and TRBJ1-1; a weak D match, TRBD1 (5 bases). Per germline, CDR1 SEHNR and CDR2 FQNEAQ (reference sequence). Trimming took off 5 bases at V and 2 bases at J, with 18 bases between the two ends. The CDR3 runs to 16 residues.

V and J are TRBV19 and TRBJ2-7; D uncertain. The CDR3 is made up of 15 amino acids. CDR1 is LNHDA and CDR2 is SQIVND in the germline V gene (reference sequence). V gave up 6 bases and J gave up 2 bases, with 17 bases separating them. The CDR3 sequence is CASSQTGPRAYEQYF. CDR3 sequence (DNA): TGTGCCAGTAGCCAGACCGGACCCCGAGCCTACGAGCAGTACTTC.